Presented here are 32 T cell receptor beta chains from one specimen sequenced in a study of early T cells in non-severe SARS-CoV-2 infection. TCRdb analysed the 5' RACE reads with MiXCR anew, one entry per CDR3 protein. This table has about 130,000 distinct CDR3 sequences, 14% to 15% appearing once. The sample taken for sequencing was whole blood. The receptors were gathered from an adult who was a healthcare worker with PCR-confirmed SARS-CoV-2 infection or an uninfected control (not recorded which).

CDR3 DNA sequence: TGCAGCGTTGAAAGGGGTTACAATGAGCAGTTCTTC. Encoded protein: CSVERGYNEQFF. J is TRBJ2-1 and V is TRBV29-1; D is possibly TRBD1 (5 bases). V was shortened by 2 bases and J by 4 bases, with 6 bases between the two germline ends. The CDR3 extends over 12 amino acids. The germline CDR1 and CDR2 sequences are SQVTM and ANQGSEA.

This sequence joins TRBV5-1 and TRBJ2-5; 7 bases fit TRBD1. V trimming: 4 bases; J trimming: 5 bases; junction bases outside the gene matches: 11. Germline V gene data show CDR1 as SGHRS and CDR2 as YFSETQ. The CDR3 extends over 15 amino acids. The CDR3 here is CASSGSDRTTETQYF. The DNA for the CDR3 is TGCGCCAGCAGCGGATCGGACAGGACGACGGAGACCCAGTACTTC.

This chain joins TRBV5-1 and TRBJ1-5, with TRBD1 matching 7 bases. Germline V lookup: CDR1 SGHRS, CDR2 YFSETQ. The CDR3 length is 13 residues. The trim removed 2 bases at V and 10 bases at J, leaving 6 bases unmatched. CDR3 region: CASSFTTGDPQHF. Written as DNA, the CDR3 is TGCGCCAGCAGCTTCACCACAGGGGATCCCCAGCATTTT.

With regard to this clonotype: Given a much more abundant clone one base away, this may be a read error. The chain joins TRBV30 to TRBJ1-3; TRBD1 is a possible D gene (5 bases). Per germline, CDR1 GTSNPN and CDR2 SVGIG (reference sequence). CDR3 length: 16 amino acids. In nucleotides, the CDR3 is TGTGCCTGGAGTAAAGGGACGAGGCTTAGTGGAAACATCATATATTTT. Protein: CAWSKGTRLSGNIIYF.

The sample holds a few counts of this clonotype. As DNA, the CDR3 is TGCAGTGCTAGAATTCAGGGGAGCAATCAGCCCCAGCATTTT. Its protein is CSARIQGSNQPQHF. J is TRBJ1-5 and V is TRBV20-1; perhaps TRBD1 as D (6 bases). The CDR3 loop spans 14 amino acids. Trimming took 2 bases from V and 1 from J, leaving 9 bases between them. Germline CDR1 DFQATT, CDR2 SNEGSKA (reference sequence).

This clonotype was counted between two and nine times. The chain recombines TRBV20-1 with TRBJ1-6; a weak D match, TRBD1 (5 bases). V gave up 2 bases and J gave up 9 bases, with 23 bases separating them. Germline V lookup: CDR1 DFQATT, CDR2 SNEGSKA (reference sequence). CDR3 length: 17 residues. The CDR3 spells CSARTIGEGRMSSPLHF. The CDR3 region has the DNA TGCAGTGCTAGAACCATTGGGGAGGGGAGGATGAGTTCACCCCTCCACTTT.

In its sample, this clonotype was seen a few times. The chain joins TRBV10-3 to TRBJ2-1; D not certain. V lost 0 bases and J 6 bases, leaving 9 bases between the germline ends. In germline, CDR1 is ENHRY, CDR2 SYGVKD. The CDR3 is 14 amino acids. CDR3: CAISESLVANEQFF. DNA of the CDR3: TGTGCCATCAGTGAGTCCCTAGTCGCCAATGAGCAGTTCTTC.

This chain joins TRBV29-1 and TRBJ2-2; D assignment may be TRBD1 or TRBD2 (5 bases each). This CDR3 is built from 13 residues. Germline CDR1 SQVTM, CDR2 ANQGSEA. Trimming cost V 6 bases and J 3 bases, with 11 bases left between them. CDR3 protein: CSVEGHYTGELFF. For the CDR3, the DNA is TGCAGCGTAGAGGGGCATTACACCGGGGAGCTGTTTTTT.

This clonotype was observed a handful of times. The gene calls are TRBV20-1 and TRBJ2-3, with TRBD2 matching 9 bases. The CDR3 length is 15 residues. V was clipped by 3 bases and J by 2 bases; unmatched bases: 6. Per germline, CDR1 DFQATT and CDR2 SNEGSKA (reference sequence). Written as DNA, the CDR3 is TGCAGTGCTAGTCGCCTAGCGGGGCACACAGATACGCAGTATTTT. This codes for CSASRLAGHTDTQYF.

A remark on this clonotype: A much larger clone differs from this one at a single base, so this may be a read error. The V and J genes are TRBV12-3 or TRBV12-4 and TRBJ2-3; D is possibly TRBD2 (6 bases). The CDR3 contains 15 residues. Trimming left V 6 bases short and J 0 bases short, with 13 bases between. CDR3 in DNA: TGTGCCAGCAGATTGGTGGGGACTAGCACAGATACGCAGTATTTT. This encodes CASRLVGTSTDTQYF.

This clonotype occurred many times. The genes are TRBV29-1 and TRBJ1-3; no firm D call. V was shortened by 4 bases and J by 1 base, with 2 bases between the two germline ends. CDR1 and CDR2 from the germline V gene are SQVTM and ANQGSEA. This CDR3 spans 11 amino acids. CDR3 residues: CSVASGNTIYF. CDR3 in DNA: TGCAGCGTTGCATCTGGAAACACCATATATTTT.

The table lists this clonotype with many counts. This chain uses TRBV3-1 with TRBJ2-5; possible D gene TRBD2, 7 bases. CDR1 and CDR2 from the germline V gene are LGHDT and YNNKEL (reference sequence). The CDR3 covers 16 residues. Trimming cost V 4 bases and J 2 bases, with 17 bases left between them. CDR3 region: CASSPSWGGAQETQYF. CDR3 DNA: TGTGCCAGCAGCCCATCATGGGGGGGCGCGCAAGAGACCCAGTACTTC.

This clonotype has more than one count but fewer than ten. The chain has TRBV30 and TRBJ2-7; 10 bases line up with TRBD1. Germline V gene sequence: CDR1 GTSNPN, CDR2 SVGIG (reference sequence). With 2 bases clipped from V and 7 bases from J, the junction kept 5 bases outside the gene matches. The CDR3 has 13 residues. Here the CDR3 reads CAWSRTGGREQYF. CDR3 nucleotide sequence: TGTGCCTGGAGTCGGACAGGGGGGAGGGAGCAGTACTTC.

The chain carries TRBV3-1 and TRBJ2-2; 7 nucleotides line up with TRBD1. Germline CDR1 is LGHDT and CDR2 is YNNKEL (reference sequence). The V segment lost 3 bases and the J segment 5 bases; nucleotides outside the gene matches: 3. This CDR3 has 14 residues. CDR3 nucleotide sequence: TGTGCCAGCAGCCACTCGGACAGGACCGGGGAGCTGTTTTTT. Its protein is CASSHSDRTGELFF.

This clonotype was seen repeatedly, ten times or more. This rearrangement joins TRBV7-8 to TRBJ2-1; possible D gene TRBD2, 6 bases. From germline, CDR1 is SGHVS and CDR2 FQNEAQ. This CDR3 is 16 amino acids long. The germline V and J ends were trimmed by 5 bases and 0 bases, with 14 bases remaining between them. The CDR3 region is CASSRRRDFSYNEQFF. The CDR3, as DNA: TGTGCCAGCAGCCGTCGAAGGGACTTCTCCTACAATGAGCAGTTCTTC. Based on the CDR3 plus reference TRBV7-8 and TRBJ2-1, the full variable domain is GAGVSQSPRYKVAKRGQDVALRCDPISGHVSLFWYQQALGQGPEFLTYFQNEAQLDKSGLPSDRFFAERPEGSVSTLKIQRTQQEDSAVYLCASSRRRDFSYNEQFFGPGTRLTVL.

This clonotype was recorded a few times. V usage is TRBV20-1 and J usage is TRBJ2-7; TRBD2 matches at 12 bases. Germline V gene lookup returns CDR1 DFQATT and CDR2 SNEGSKA (reference sequence). Trimming at V came to 4 bases and at J to 4 bases, leaving 11 bases not matched to a gene. The CDR3 runs to 16 residues. The CDR3 spells CSAKTSGGVLSYEQYF. CDR3 nucleotide sequence: TGCAGTGCTAAGACTAGCGGGGGAGTACTTTCTTACGAGCAGTACTTC.

The chain recombines TRBV7-3 with TRBJ1-1, with D uncertain. CDR1 is SGHTA and CDR2 is FQGTGA in the germline V gene. The CDR3 spans 16 residues. V lost 2 bases and J 1 base, leaving 14 bases between the germline ends. The CDR3 coding sequence is TGTGCCAGCAGCTTATCCCCGACAAGCGGGAACACTGAAGCTTTCTTT. Protein product: CASSLSPTSGNTEAFF.

The chain combines TRBV19 with TRBJ2-1; 7 bases match TRBD1. The length of the CDR3 is 14 residues. J gave up 6 bases and V 4 bases, and 6 bases lay outside the gene matches. Looked up from germline, CDR1 is LNHDA and CDR2 is SQIVND (reference sequence). CDR3 in DNA: TGTGCCAGTAGTAAGGGACAGTGGTCCAATGAGCAGTTCTTC. Its protein product is CASSKGQWSNEQFF. The full variable domain, completed using reference TRBV19 and TRBJ2-1, is DGGITQSPKYLFRKEGQNVTLSCEQNLNHDAMYWYRQDPGQGLRLIYYSQIVNDFQKGDIAEGYSVSREKKESFPLTVTSAQKNPTAFYLCASSKGQWSNEQFFGPGTRLTVL.

The chain links TRBV11-3 to TRBJ2-1, with 8 bases that match TRBD2. This CDR3 has 14 amino acids. Germline CDR1 and CDR2: SGHNT and YENEEA. The V segment lost 5 bases and the J segment 7 bases; nucleotides outside the gene matches: 7. CDR3 DNA sequence: TGTGCCAGCAGCATCGGGGGGGCCAAGAATGAGCAGTTCTTC. It codes for CASSIGGAKNEQFF.

This clonotype has more than one count but fewer than ten. The chain has TRBV7-9 and TRBJ1-6; D might be TRBD1 (5 bases). CDR1 and CDR2 from the germline V gene are SEHNR and FQNEAQ (reference sequence). Trimming shortened V by 2 bases and J by 12 bases, and 17 bases separated the two germline ends. The CDR3 is 15 amino acids. DNA of the CDR3: TGTGCCAGCAGCTTAAGGCCAGTGGGGGAAGGACCCCTCCACTTT. Amino acid sequence: CASSLRPVGEGPLHF.

Only a few counts were recorded for this clonotype. The CDR3 DNA reads TGTGCCAGCAGTTTTGTTCGTTGGAGGGGGAGCTCCTACAATGAGCAGTTCTTC. Protein product: CASSFVRWRGSSYNEQFF. The chain has TRBV12-3 or TRBV12-4 and TRBJ2-1, with D perhaps assigned TRBD1 or TRBD2 (6 bases each). CDR3 length: 18 amino acids. Deletions cut 3 bases from V and 0 bases from J, with 18 bases between.

This clonotype was seen a few times. This rearrangement joins TRBV3-1 to TRBJ2-1; 11 bases are shared with TRBD2. The CDR3 is 15 amino acids. Germline CDR1 reads LGHDT; CDR2 reads YNNKEL (reference sequence). V gave up 3 bases and J gave up 7 bases; unmatched junction bases: 5. CDR3 protein: CASSHRLAGRNEQFF. The CDR3, as DNA: TGTGCCAGCAGCCACCGACTAGCGGGGAGAAATGAGCAGTTCTTC.

CDR3 amino acids: CASSPYDRGYNQPQHF. Here the CDR3 DNA reads TGTGCCAGCAGCCCATATGACAGGGGCTACAATCAGCCCCAGCATTTT. This chain joins TRBV7-2 and TRBJ1-5; 8 bases align to TRBD1. The CDR3 loop spans 16 amino acids. With V trimmed by 5 bases and J by 3 bases, 9 bases remained unmatched. Germline V gives CDR1 SGHTA, CDR2 FQGNSA.

V and J are TRBV6-5 and TRBJ2-7; TRBD1 agrees at 7 bases. CDR1 and CDR2 from the germline V gene are MNHEY and SVGAGI. Unmatched junction bases numbered 6, after V lost 3 bases and J lost 4 bases. This CDR3 is 14 amino acids long. This chain's CDR3 is CASSYVRGKYEQYF. The CDR3 DNA reads as TGTGCCAGCAGTTATGTCAGGGGGAAATACGAGCAGTACTTC.

The chain employs TRBV30 and TRBJ2-7; possible D gene TRBD2, 6 bases. V was trimmed by 4 bases and J by 6 bases, leaving 16 bases between them. CDR3 length: 13 amino acids. Germline V gene lookup returns CDR1 GTSNPN and CDR2 SVGIG (reference sequence). CDR3 nucleotide sequence: TGTGCCTGGACCGGCGGGGACTGGACCGAGCAGTACTTC. It is translated as CAWTGGDWTEQYF.

This sequence joins TRBV4-2 and TRBJ2-1; 8 bases are shared with TRBD2. The V and J ends lost 6 bases and 3 bases, in that order; junction bases with no gene match: 13. The CDR3 has 17 residues. Germline V gene data show CDR1 as LGHNA and CDR2 as YNFKEQ. The CDR3 coding sequence is TGTGCCAGCAGTCGGGAGATTAGAACTAGCGGCTACAATGAGCAGTTCTTC. Translating it yields CASSREIRTSGYNEQFF.

The chain is built from TRBV5-1 and TRBJ1-1, with TRBD1 as a possible D gene (5 bases). The CDR3 totals 15 residues. Germline V gene lookup returns CDR1 SGHRS and CDR2 YFSETQ. V was shortened by 7 bases and J by 0 bases, with 16 bases between the two germline ends. CDR3: CASGSGAGVNTEAFF. The CDR3 DNA follows: TGCGCCAGCGGGTCCGGGGCAGGAGTGAACACTGAAGCTTTCTTT.

This clonotype was found a few times. The chain combines TRBV6-6 with TRBJ1-1; no clear D gene. The V end lost 9 bases, the J end lost 7 bases, and 15 bases lay between the germline ends. This CDR3 spans 12 amino acids. Germline V lookup: CDR1 MNHNY, CDR2 SVGAGI (reference sequence). The CDR3 region is CASGVEASEAFF. In DNA, the CDR3 is TGTGCCAGTGGTGTGGAAGCAAGTGAAGCTTTCTTT.

This clonotype showed up many times. A read error may produce the germline difference seen at one junction end. This chain joins TRBV12-3 or TRBV12-4 and TRBJ1-6; D uncertain. The CDR3 length is 12 residues. CDR3 sequence reads: CASSLGVPPLPF. The CDR3 region has the DNA TGTGCCAGCAGTTTAGGGGTGCCACCCCTCCCTTTT.

This clonotype turned up a few times. The rearrangement links TRBV7-3 to TRBJ1-1, with TRBD1 matching 9 bases. Germline V CDR1 and CDR2: SGHTA, FQGTGA. J was trimmed by 4 bases and V by 5 bases; bases with no gene match: 8. The CDR3 length is 15 residues. The CDR3 sequence: CASSQGTGRATEAFF. The CDR3 nucleotides are TGTGCCAGCAGCCAAGGGACAGGGAGGGCCACTGAAGCTTTCTTT.

This clonotype was observed many times. The gene calls are TRBV12-3 or TRBV12-4 and TRBJ2-3, with 8 bases that match TRBD2. The CDR3 consists of 15 residues. The V segment lost 3 bases and the J segment 2 bases; nucleotides outside the gene matches: 4. The chain's CDR3 is CASSLGGGYTDTQYF. The CDR3 DNA reads as TGTGCCAGCAGTTTGGGCGGGGGGTACACAGATACGCAGTATTTT.

This clonotype was observed a handful of times. The chain combines TRBV10-3 with TRBJ1-1; D not certain. Germline V CDR1 and CDR2: ENHRY, SYGVKD. Trimming pared 2 bases from V and 8 bases from J, leaving 15 bases between. The CDR3 is made up of 14 amino acids. The CDR3 DNA is TGTGCCATCAGTGAGGCAGGTAAAACCCTGGAAGCTTTCTTT. The encoded protein is CAISEAGKTLEAFF.